These T cell receptor beta chains were read from a single sample in a study of blood T cell repertoires in COVID-19. Sequencing used immunoSEQ multiplex PCR; TCRdb keeps in-frame clones, though not all of them. The data hold 150,000 to 200,000 clones, with around 84% observed a single time. Sequenced material: peripheral blood. These TCRs come from a woman in her seventies with COVID-19, enrolled during active disease. CDR3s include the opening cysteine and the closing phenylalanine or tryptophan. A D gene is named only where the DNA matches it firmly. The size entry is marked missing in some rows and otherwise reads once, few, many or a size class.

>13|-|TRBJ1-2|TRBV24-1|-
CATQPDSNYGYTF
TGTGCCACACAACCAGACAGTAACTATGGCTACACCTTC
>17|-|TRBJ2-2|TRBV7-3|TRBD2
CASSLAPSGGYGGELFF
TGTGCCAGCAGCTTAGCGCCTAGCGGGGGGTACGGCGGGGAGCTGTTTTTT
>13|-|TRBJ1-4|TRBV19|-
CASSIGPNEKLFF
TGTGCCAGTAGTATAGGGCCAAATGAAAAACTGTTTTTT
>20|-|TRBJ2-5|TRBV6-6|TRBD2
CASSIGWSGSGSLHSETQYF
TGTGCCAGCAGCATCGGATGGTCAGGTAGCGGGAGTCTTCATTCGGAGACCCAGTACTTC
>14|-|TRBJ1-4|TRBV28|-
CASSFQGPNEKLFF
TGTGCCAGCAGTTTTCAGGGCCCTAATGAAAAACTGTTTTTT
>16|-|TRBJ2-3|TRBV3-1/TRBV3-2|TRBD2
CASSLDRGGNTDTQYF
TGTGCCAGCAGCTTAGATCGGGGGGGTAACACAGATACGCAGTATTTT
>13|-|TRBJ2-3|TRBV11-3|-
CASSPNPPDTQYF
TGTGCCAGCAGCCCAAATCCCCCAGATACGCAGTATTTT
>15|-|TRBJ1-6|TRBV6-6|-
CASSYPVTRDSPLHF
TGTGCCAGCAGTTACCCTGTAACCAGGGATTCACCCCTCCACTTT
>13|-|TRBJ1-2|TRBV2|-
CASMDMGYYGYTF
TGTGCCAGCATGGACATGGGATACTATGGCTACACCTTC
>13|few|TRBJ1-2|TRBV5-5|-
CASSSTVGYGYTF
TGTGCCAGCAGCTCGACAGTTGGCTATGGCTACACCTTC
>15|-|TRBJ2-2|TRBV19|-
CASNWGTLMPGELFF
TGTGCCAGTAATTGGGGGACACTTATGCCCGGGGAGCTGTTTTTT
>17|once|TRBJ2-5|TRBV27|TRBD2
CASSLSPLAGGGETQYF
TGTGCCAGCAGTTTATCTCCTCTAGCGGGAGGTGGGGAGACCCAGTACTTC
>14|once|TRBJ1-2|TRBV19|TRBD1
CASSTRDRVYGYTF
TGTGCCAGTAGTACCCGGGACAGGGTATATGGCTACACCTTC
>15|-|TRBJ1-5|TRBV7-9|TRBD1
CASRAKGGFFQPQHF
TGTGCCAGCAGAGCTAAAGGGGGCTTCTTTCAGCCCCAGCATTTT
>13|-|TRBJ2-5|TRBV19|TRBD1
CASNGQEQETQYF
TGTGCCAGTAATGGACAGGAGCAAGAGACCCAGTACTTC
>14|-|TRBJ2-7|TRBV19|TRBD2
CASSLAGLSYEQYF
TGTGCCAGTAGTCTAGCGGGACTCTCCTACGAGCAGTACTTC
>15|once|TRBJ1-5|TRBV27|-
CASRQITGPNQPQHF
TGTGCCAGCAGGCAAATAACAGGGCCGAATCAGCCCCAGCATTTT
>10|-|TRBJ1-2|TRBV2|-
CASRTSSYTF
TGTGCCAGCAGAACATCGAGCTACACCTTC
>13|-|TRBJ2-2|TRBV5-1|-
CASRVEGTGELFF
TGCGCCAGCAGGGTTGAGGGAACCGGGGAGCTGTTTTTT
>15|-|TRBJ2-1|TRBV27|TRBD2
CASQRSGGAGYEQFF
TGTGCCAGCCAAAGGAGCGGGGGGGCCGGTTATGAGCAGTTCTTC
>17|-|TRBJ2-3|TRBV28|TRBD1
CASSSNPGQGQSDTQYF
TGTGCCAGCAGTTCGAACCCGGGACAGGGTCAATCAGATACGCAGTATTTT
>15|-|TRBJ2-1|TRBV19|TRBD2
CASSPTSGGANEQFF
TGTGCCAGTAGTCCAACTAGCGGGGGGGCCAATGAGCAGTTCTTC
>16|-|TRBJ1-1|TRBV5-1|TRBD1
CASSVGQGFVNTEAFF
TGCGCCAGCAGCGTGGGACAGGGGTTCGTGAACACTGAAGCTTTCTTT
>15|-|TRBJ2-3|TRBV5-4|-
CASSTARGSTDTQYF
TGTGCCAGCAGCACGGCTCGCGGAAGCACAGATACGCAGTATTTT
>14|-|TRBJ2-1|TRBV19|-
CASSTDIKRNEQFF
TGTGCCAGTAGTACGGACATAAAAAGGAATGAGCAGTTCTTC
>13|-|TRBJ1-1|TRBV12-3/TRBV12-4|-
CASNLLRGPAAFF
TGTGCCAGCAACCTATTAAGGGGTCCGGCGGCTTTCTTT
>12|-|TRBJ1-1|TRBV25-1|TRBD1
CASSTGTGEAFF
TGTGCCAGCAGCACCGGGACAGGTGAAGCTTTCTTT
>14|once|TRBJ1-6|TRBV7-2|TRBD1
CASSSRDRFSPLHF
TGTGCCAGCAGCTCCCGGGACAGATTTTCACCCCTCCACTTT
>14|-|TRBJ1-5|TRBV24-1|-
CATSDFYSNQPQHF
TGTGCCACCAGTGATTTTTATAGCAATCAGCCCCAGCATTTT
>15|-|TRBJ2-3|TRBV19|-
CASSIMAGDSDTQYF
TGTGCCAGTAGTATCATGGCGGGCGATTCAGATACGCAGTATTTT
>13|once|TRBJ2-5|TRBV14|-
CASSHRQQETQYF
TGTGCCAGCAGCCATAGACAGCAAGAGACCCAGTACTTC